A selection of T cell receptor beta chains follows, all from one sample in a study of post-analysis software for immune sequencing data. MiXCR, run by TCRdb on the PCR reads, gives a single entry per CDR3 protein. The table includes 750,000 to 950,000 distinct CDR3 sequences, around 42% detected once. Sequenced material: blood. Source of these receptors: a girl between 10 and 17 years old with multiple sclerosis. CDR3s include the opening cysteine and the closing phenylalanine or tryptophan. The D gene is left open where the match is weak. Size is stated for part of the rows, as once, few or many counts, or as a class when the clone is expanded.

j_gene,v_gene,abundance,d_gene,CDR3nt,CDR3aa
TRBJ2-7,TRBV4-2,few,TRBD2,TGTGCCAGCAGCCTACTAGCGGGAGCTTCAGACGAGCAGTACTTC,CASSLLAGASDEQYF
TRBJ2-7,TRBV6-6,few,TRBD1,TGTGCCAGCAACATGGAAGGGACAGGGGTCTACGAGCAGTACTTC,CASNMEGTGVYEQYF
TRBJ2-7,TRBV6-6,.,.,TGTGCCAGCAGCACGATACCCGGGACTGCCTCCTACGAGCAGTACTTC,CASSTIPGTASYEQYF
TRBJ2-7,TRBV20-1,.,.,TGCAGTGCTAGCGCGAGACTAGGCTCCTACGAGCAGTACTTC,CSASARLGSYEQYF
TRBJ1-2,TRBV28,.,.,TGTGCCAGCAGTTTCCTATCCTATGGCTACACCTTC,CASSFLSYGYTF
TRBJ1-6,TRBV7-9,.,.,TGTGCCAGCAGCTTAGGGGGGCAGATCTATTCACCCCTCCACTTT,CASSLGGQIYSPLHF
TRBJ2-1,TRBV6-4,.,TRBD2,TGTGCCAGCAGTGACATGGGCGGGGGTTACAATGAGCAGTTCTTC,CASSDMGGGYNEQFF
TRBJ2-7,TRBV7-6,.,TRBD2,TGTGCCAGCAGCCCCCCAGGGGGACTAGCGGCCTACGAGCAGTACTTC,CASSPPGGLAAYEQYF
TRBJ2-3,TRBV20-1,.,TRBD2,TGCAGTGCTAGTCCCAGCGGGGGGAGCACAGATACGCAGTATTTT,CSASPSGGSTDTQYF
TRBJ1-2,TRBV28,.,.,TGTGCCAGCAGGGGGGCCTCAGGGGACTATGGCTACACCTTC,CASRGASGDYGYTF
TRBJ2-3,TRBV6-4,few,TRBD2,TGTGCCAGCAGTGACTCTGGGCTAGCGGGAGGCCCCACAGATACGCAGTATTTT,CASSDSGLAGGPTDTQYF
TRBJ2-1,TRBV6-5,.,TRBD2,TGTGCCAGCGGGAGGGGAGGGTTGGACAATGAGCAGTTCTTC,CASGRGGLDNEQFF
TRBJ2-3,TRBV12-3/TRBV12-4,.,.,TGTGCCAGCAGTTTCCAGATGGGCACGCAGTATTTT,CASSFQMGTQYF
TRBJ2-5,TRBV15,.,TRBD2,TGTGCCACCAGCAGAGATCTGGCTAGCGGTGGCCAAGAGACCCAGTACTTC,CATSRDLASGGQETQYF
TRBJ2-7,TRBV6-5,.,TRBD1,TGTGCCAGCAGTTACGGGGACAGGGTTTCCGAGCAGTACTTC,CASSYGDRVSEQYF
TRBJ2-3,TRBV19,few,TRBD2,TGTGCCAGTTCGGGACTAGCGGGAGGGTCCACAGATACGCAGTATTTT,CASSGLAGGSTDTQYF
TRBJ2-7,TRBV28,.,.,TGTGCCAGCAGTTACAGGGTAGGCGGCACCTCCTACGAGCAGTACTTC,CASSYRVGGTSYEQYF
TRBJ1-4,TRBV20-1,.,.,TGCAGTGCGCGGGGGGCCCTTGGGGAAAAACTGTTTTTT,CSARGALGEKLFF
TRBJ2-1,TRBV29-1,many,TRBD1,TGCAGCGCGGGACAGGGGATGAACAATGAGCAGTTCTTC,CSAGQGMNNEQFF
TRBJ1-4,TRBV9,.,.,TGTGCCAGCAGCGCAGGAGGGACGAATGAAAAACGGTTTTTT,CASSAGGTNEKRFF
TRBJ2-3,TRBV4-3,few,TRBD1,TGCGCCAGCAGCCAAGATGCGGGACAGGGGATCACAGATACGCAGTATTTT,CASSQDAGQGITDTQYF
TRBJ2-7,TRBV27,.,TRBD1,TGTGCCAGCAGAAGGGGGCTCACCTACGAGCAGTACTTC,CASRRGLTYEQYF
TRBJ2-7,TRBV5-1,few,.,TGCGCCAGCAGCTGGGAAGTTCGGGGCTCCTACGAGCAGTACTTC,CASSWEVRGSYEQYF
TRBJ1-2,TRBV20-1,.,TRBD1,TGCAGTGCTAGGTCAGGGGGAGACTATGGCTACACCTTC,CSARSGGDYGYTF
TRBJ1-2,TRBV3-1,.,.,TGTGCCAGCAGCCAGTGGACGGGAGGCTACACCTTC,CASSQWTGGYTF
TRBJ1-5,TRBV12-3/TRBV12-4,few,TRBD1,TGTGCCAGCAGTTTAGGGGGACAGGGTGTACAGCCCCAGCATTTT,CASSLGGQGVQPQHF
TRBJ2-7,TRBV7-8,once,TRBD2,TGTGCCAGCAGTAGACAGGGTCCTAGCGGGAGGAAGGACGAGCAGTACTTC,CASSRQGPSGRKDEQYF
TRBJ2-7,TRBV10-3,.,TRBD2,TGTGCCATCAGTGAGCCCGGGCTAGCGGACACCTACGAGCAGTACTTC,CAISEPGLADTYEQYF
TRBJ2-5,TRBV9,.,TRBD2,TGTGCCAGCAGCGCGGGACTAGCGGGAGGGATGGAGACCCAGTACTTC,CASSAGLAGGMETQYF
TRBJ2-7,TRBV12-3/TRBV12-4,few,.,TGTGCCAGCAGTTCTGGACAGCCTACGAAGCAGTACTTC,CASSSGQPTKQYF
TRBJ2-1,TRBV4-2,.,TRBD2,TGTGCCAGCAGCCAAGATCCCATACTAGCGGGAGTTATCAATGAGCAGTTCTTC,CASSQDPILAGVINEQFF
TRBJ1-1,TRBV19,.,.,TGTGCCAGTAGGGGGGCTGAAGCTTTCTTT,CASRGAEAFF
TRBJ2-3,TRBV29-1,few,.,TGCAGCGCCGTACAACGGGGGAGAAACACAGATACGCAGTATTTT,CSAVQRGRNTDTQYF
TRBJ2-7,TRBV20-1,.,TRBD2,TGCAGTGCTATAACCCTACTAGCGGGACCCTACGAGCAGTACTTC,CSAITLLAGPYEQYF
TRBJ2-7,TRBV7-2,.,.,TGTGCCAGCAGCGATTCGCGGACAGCCGTCTACGAGCAGTACTTC,CASSDSRTAVYEQYF
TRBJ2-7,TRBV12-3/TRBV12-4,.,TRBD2,TGTGCCAGCAGCTGGGGACTAGCGGGAGGATACGAGCAGTACTTC,CASSWGLAGGYEQYF
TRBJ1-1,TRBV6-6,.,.,TGTGCCAGCAGCTTTTGGGGGACCGGGACTGAAGCTTTCTTT,CASSFWGTGTEAFF
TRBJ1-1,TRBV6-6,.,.,TGTGCCAGCAGTTACTCGAAGAACAGCCGAATGAACACTGAAGCTTTCTTT,CASSYSKNSRMNTEAFF
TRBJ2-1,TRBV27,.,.,TGTGCCAGCAGTTTGCGCGGGACCCGATCCTACAATGAGCAGTTCTTC,CASSLRGTRSYNEQFF
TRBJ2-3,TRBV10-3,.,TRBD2,TGTGCCATCAGAGAAGCGGGAGGGCAAGATACGCAGTATTTT,CAIREAGGQDTQYF
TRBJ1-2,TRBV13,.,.,TGTGCCAGCAGCTTAGGCCTGGGGGCCACCTTC,CASSLGLGATF
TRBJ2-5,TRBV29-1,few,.,TGCAGCGTCTCTTCGGGTATGCAAGAGACCCAGTACTTC,CSVSSGMQETQYF
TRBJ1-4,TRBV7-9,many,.,TGTGCCAGCACCCCTAAGGCAGCAACTAATGAAAAACTGTTTTTT,CASTPKAATNEKLFF
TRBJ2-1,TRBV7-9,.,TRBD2,TGTGCCAGCAGCTGGACGGGGGGGCCGGGTGAGCAGTTCTTC,CASSWTGGPGEQFF
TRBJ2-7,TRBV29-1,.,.,TGCAGCGCCGGACGGGACTTTTCCGAGCAGTACTTC,CSAGRDFSEQYF
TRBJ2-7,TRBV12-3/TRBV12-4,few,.,TGTGCCAGCAGCCCCTGGGGCCCCTCCTACGAGCAGTACTTC,CASSPWGPSYEQYF
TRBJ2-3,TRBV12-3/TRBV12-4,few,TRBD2,TGTGCCAGCAGTTCGACTAGCGGGATCCAGTATTTT,CASSSTSGIQYF
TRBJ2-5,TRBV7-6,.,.,TGTGCCAGCAGCCAACGGCGGGGATCCCAAGAGACCCAGTACTTC,CASSQRRGSQETQYF
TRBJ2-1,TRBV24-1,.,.,TGTGCCACCAGTGATCAAGCGGAAGATTCCTACAATGAGCAGTTCTTC,CATSDQAEDSYNEQFF
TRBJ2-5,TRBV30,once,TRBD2,TGTGCCTGGAGTGTTCCTGTGACTAGCGGCGAAGAGACCCAGTACTTC,CAWSVPVTSGEETQYF
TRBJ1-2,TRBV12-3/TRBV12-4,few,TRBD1,TGTGCCAGCAGTTCCGGACAGGGGGGGTGGTATGGCTACACCTTC,CASSSGQGGWYGYTF
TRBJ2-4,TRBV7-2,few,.,TGTGCCAGCAGCTTAGTCAGCCAGGCTATTCAGTACTTC,CASSLVSQAIQYF
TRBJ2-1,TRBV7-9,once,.,TGTGCCAGCAGCTCCCAGCGGAGCTCCTACAATGAGCAGTTCTTC,CASSSQRSSYNEQFF
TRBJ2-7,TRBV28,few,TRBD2,TGTGCCAGCAGTCGACTAGCAGACGAGCAGTACTTC,CASSRLADEQYF
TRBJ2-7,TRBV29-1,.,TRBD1,TGCAGCGTTGAATCGGACAGGTCCCTTCAAGAGGCCCAGTACTTC,CSVESDRSLQEAQYF
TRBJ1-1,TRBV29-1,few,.,TGCAGCGCGTTAGGGGTGAACACTGAAGCTTTCTTT,CSALGVNTEAFF
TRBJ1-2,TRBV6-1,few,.,TGTGCCAGCAGTGAGGCCAGGGTGTCTGGCTACACCTTC,CASSEARVSGYTF
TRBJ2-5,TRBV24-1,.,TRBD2,TGTGCCACCAGTGATTTGGGGACTAGCGCCGTCGAGACCCAGTACTTC,CATSDLGTSAVETQYF
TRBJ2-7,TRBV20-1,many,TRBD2,TGCAGTGCCCTAGGCTGGCAGCGGGAGGGCGAGTTTAACTACGAGCAGTACTTC,CSALGWQREGEFNYEQYF
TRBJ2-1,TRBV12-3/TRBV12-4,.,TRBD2,TGTGCCAGCACCTTACTAGCGGGAAGGGTGGATGAGCAGTTCTTC,CASTLLAGRVDEQFF